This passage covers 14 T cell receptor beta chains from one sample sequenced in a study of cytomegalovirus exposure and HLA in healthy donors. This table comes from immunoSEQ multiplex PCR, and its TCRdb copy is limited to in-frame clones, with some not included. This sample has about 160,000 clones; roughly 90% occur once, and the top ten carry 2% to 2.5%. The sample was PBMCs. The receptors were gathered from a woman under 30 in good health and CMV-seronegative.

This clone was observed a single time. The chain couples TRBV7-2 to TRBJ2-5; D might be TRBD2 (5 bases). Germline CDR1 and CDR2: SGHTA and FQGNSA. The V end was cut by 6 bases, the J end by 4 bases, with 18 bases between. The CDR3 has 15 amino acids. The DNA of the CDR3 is TGTGCCAGCAGTTCGCGGGCCAGCTTTCGAGAGACCCAGTACTTC. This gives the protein CASSSRASFRETQYF.

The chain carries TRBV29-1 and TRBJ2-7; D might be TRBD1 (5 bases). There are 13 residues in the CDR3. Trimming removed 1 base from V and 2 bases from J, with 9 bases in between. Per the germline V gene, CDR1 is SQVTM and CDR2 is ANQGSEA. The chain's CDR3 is CSVEGGRAYEQYF. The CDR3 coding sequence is TGCAGCGTTGAAGGGGGCAGAGCCTACGAGCAGTACTTC.

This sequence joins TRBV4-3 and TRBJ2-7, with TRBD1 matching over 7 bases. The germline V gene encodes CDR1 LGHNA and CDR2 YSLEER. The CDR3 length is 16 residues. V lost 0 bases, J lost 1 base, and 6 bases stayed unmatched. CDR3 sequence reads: CASSQDGAGGSYEQYF. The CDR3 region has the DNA TGCGCCAGCAGCCAAGATGGCGCAGGGGGTTCCTACGAGCAGTACTTC.

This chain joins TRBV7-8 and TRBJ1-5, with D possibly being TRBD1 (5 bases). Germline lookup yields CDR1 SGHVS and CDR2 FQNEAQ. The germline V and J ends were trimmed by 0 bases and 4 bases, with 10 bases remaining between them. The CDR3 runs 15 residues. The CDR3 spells CASSLAEGMNQPQHF. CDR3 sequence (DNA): TGTGCCAGCAGCTTAGCGGAGGGGATGAATCAGCCCCAGCATTTT.

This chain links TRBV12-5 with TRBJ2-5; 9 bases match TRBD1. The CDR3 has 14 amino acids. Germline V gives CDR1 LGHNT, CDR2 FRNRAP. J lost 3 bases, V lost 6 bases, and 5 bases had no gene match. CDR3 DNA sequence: TGTGCTAGTGGCACCGGACAGGGGAAAGAGACCCAGTACTTC. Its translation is CASGTGQGKETQYF.

The CDR3 bases are TGTGCCAGCAGCTTAGGTAGACAGTTCTCCTACGAGCAGTACTTC. It codes for CASSLGRQFSYEQYF. The V gene is TRBV7-8, the J gene TRBJ2-7; possible D gene TRBD1, 5 bases. The germline gives CDR1 SGHVS, CDR2 FQNEAQ. Trimming pared 1 base from V and 0 bases from J, leaving 10 bases between. The CDR3 is 15 residues long.

In DNA, the CDR3 is TGTGCCAGCAGCGGACAGTCGATCACAGATACGCAGTATTTT. Protein sequence: CASSGQSITDTQYF. J is TRBJ2-3 and V is TRBV7-9, with D possibly matching TRBD1 (6 bases). The V end was cut by 5 bases, the J end by 2 bases, with 11 bases between. There are 14 residues in the CDR3. Germline values: CDR1 SEHNR, CDR2 FQNEAQ (reference sequence).

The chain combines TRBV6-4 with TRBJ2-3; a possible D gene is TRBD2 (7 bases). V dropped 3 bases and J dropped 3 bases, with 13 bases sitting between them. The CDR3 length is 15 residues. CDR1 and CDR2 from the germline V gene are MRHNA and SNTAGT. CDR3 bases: TGTGCCAGCAGTGAAGGGGGGGGCGGAACAGATACGCAGTATTTT. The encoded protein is CASSEGGGGTDTQYF.

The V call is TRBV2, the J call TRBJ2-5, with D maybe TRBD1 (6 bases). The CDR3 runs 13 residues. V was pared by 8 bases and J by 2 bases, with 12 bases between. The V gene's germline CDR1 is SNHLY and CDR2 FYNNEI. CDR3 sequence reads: CASGPGAQETQYF. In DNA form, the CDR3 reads TGTGCCAGCGGGCCAGGGGCGCAAGAGACCCAGTACTTC.

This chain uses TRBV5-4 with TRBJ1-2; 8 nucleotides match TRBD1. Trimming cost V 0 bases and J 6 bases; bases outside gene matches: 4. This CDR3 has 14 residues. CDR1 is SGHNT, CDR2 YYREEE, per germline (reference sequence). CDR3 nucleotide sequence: TGTGCCAGCAGCTTGGACAGGGGGGTAGATGGCTACACCTTC. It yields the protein CASSLDRGVDGYTF.

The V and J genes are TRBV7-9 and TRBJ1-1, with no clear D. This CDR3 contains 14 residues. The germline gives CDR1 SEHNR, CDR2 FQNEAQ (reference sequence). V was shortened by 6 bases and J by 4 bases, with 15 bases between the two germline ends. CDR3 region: CASSYTGVGTEAFF. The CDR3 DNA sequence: TGTGCCAGCAGTTACACCGGGGTGGGCACTGAAGCTTTCTTT.

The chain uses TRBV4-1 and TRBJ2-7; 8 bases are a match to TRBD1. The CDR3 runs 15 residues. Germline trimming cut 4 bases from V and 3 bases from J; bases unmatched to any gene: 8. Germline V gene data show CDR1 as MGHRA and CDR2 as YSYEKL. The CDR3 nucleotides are TGCGCCAGCAGCCGGGGGACAGGCGAATTCTACGAGCAGTACTTC. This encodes CASSRGTGEFYEQYF.

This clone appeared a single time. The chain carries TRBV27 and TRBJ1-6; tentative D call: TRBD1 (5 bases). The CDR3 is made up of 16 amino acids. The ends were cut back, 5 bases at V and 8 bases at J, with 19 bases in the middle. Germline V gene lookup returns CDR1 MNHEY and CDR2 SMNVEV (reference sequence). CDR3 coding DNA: TGTGCCAGCAGTACCCTCCCTCAGGGCTGGGATTCACCCCTCCACTTT. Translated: CASSTLPQGWDSPLHF.

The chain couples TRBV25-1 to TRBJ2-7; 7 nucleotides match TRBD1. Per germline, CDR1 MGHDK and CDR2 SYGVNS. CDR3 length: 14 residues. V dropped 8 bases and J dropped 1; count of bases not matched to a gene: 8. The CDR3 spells CASRDRVGSYEQYF. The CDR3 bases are TGTGCCAGCCGAGACAGGGTTGGTTCCTACGAGCAGTACTTC.